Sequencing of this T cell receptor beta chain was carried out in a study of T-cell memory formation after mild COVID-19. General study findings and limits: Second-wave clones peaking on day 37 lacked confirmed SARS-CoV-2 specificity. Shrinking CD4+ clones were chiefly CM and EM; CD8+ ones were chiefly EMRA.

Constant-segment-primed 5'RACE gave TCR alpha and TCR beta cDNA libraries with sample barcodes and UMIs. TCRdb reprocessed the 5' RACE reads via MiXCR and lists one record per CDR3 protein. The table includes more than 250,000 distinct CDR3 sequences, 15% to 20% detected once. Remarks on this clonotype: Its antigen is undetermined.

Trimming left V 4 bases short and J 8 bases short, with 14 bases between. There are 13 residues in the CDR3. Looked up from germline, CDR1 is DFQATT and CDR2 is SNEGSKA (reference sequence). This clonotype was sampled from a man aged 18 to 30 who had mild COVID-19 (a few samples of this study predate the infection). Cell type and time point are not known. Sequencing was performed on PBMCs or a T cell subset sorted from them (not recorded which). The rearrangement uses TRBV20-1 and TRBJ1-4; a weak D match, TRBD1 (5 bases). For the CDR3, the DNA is TGCAGTGCTATGGGGGATCTATGGGAAAAACTGTTTTTT. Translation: CSAMGDLWEKLFF.